Listed below are T cell receptor beta chains from one sample, sequenced in a study of CD4 T cell repertoires in COVID-19. This table comes from immunoSEQ multiplex PCR, and its TCRdb copy is limited to in-frame clones, with some not included. The repertoire holds about 24,000 clones, with over 90% as singletons. Sequencing used circulating follicular helper CD4+ T cells (cTfh) from blood, obtained before the COVID-19 pandemic. The source of these receptors is a human donor who had COVID-19. The CDR3 runs from the conserved cysteine through the conserved F or W. The D gene is left open where the match is weak. The size of a clone is reported for some rows only, either as once, few or many, or as a class for expanded clones.

CDR3 DNA,CDR3 protein,J gene,clone size,D gene,V gene
TGTGCCAGTAGTATTACCGGGGGAGCGGACACCGGGGAGCTGTTTTTT,CASSITGGADTGELFF,TRBJ2-2,NA,NA,TRBV19
TGTGCCAGCAGCTTACCCCAGGGGGCGAATGGGGCCAACGTCCTGACTTTC,CASSLPQGANGANVLTF,TRBJ2-6,few,TRBD1,TRBV7-8
TGTGCCAGTAGGCCCACTCAAGCGGGAGATGCCGGGGAGCTGTTTTTT,CASRPTQAGDAGELFF,TRBJ2-2,NA,TRBD2,TRBV19
TGTGCCAGCAGCTTAGAGGGGACAGGGATCTACAATGAGCAGTTCTTC,CASSLEGTGIYNEQFF,TRBJ2-1,NA,TRBD1,TRBV11-3
TGTGCCAGCAAACACCAGACCCAGGACAGGAATGAAAAACTGTTTTTT,CASKHQTQDRNEKLFF,TRBJ1-4,once,TRBD1,TRBV6-6
TGCGCCAGCAGCTCTGGACAGCCACCTAATGAAAAACTGTTTTTT,CASSSGQPPNEKLFF,TRBJ1-4,NA,NA,TRBV5-1
TGTGCCAGCAGCTTTGAGGCTAGCGCCCACAATGAGCAGTTCTTC,CASSFEASAHNEQFF,TRBJ2-1,NA,NA,TRBV5-4
TGTGCCATCAGTGGGACAGGGCCTAATGAAAAACTGTTTTTT,CAISGTGPNEKLFF,TRBJ1-4,NA,TRBD1,TRBV10-3
TGTGCCAGCAGTCTTCCCGGGACAGGGGGGCAGAATTCACCCCTCCACTTT,CASSLPGTGGQNSPLHF,TRBJ1-6,NA,TRBD1,TRBV28
TGTGCCAGCAGCGTAGCTACGTGGAATGAGCAGTTCTTC,CASSVATWNEQFF,TRBJ2-1,few,NA,TRBV9
TGTGCCAGCAGTTCATCCGACAGGGTCGTAGGTCAGCCCCAGCATTTT,CASSSSDRVVGQPQHF,TRBJ1-5,NA,TRBD1,TRBV6-5
TGTGCCAGCAGTTATTTAGCGGGGGAAACGCAGTATTTT,CASSYLAGETQYF,TRBJ2-3,NA,TRBD2,TRBV5-8
TGTGCCAGCAGCTGGAGGGCAGCCGAACAGCCCCAGCATTTT,CASSWRAAEQPQHF,TRBJ1-5,NA,NA,TRBV5-8
TGTGCCAGCACTCAACAGGGATCTGGCTACACCTTC,CASTQQGSGYTF,TRBJ1-2,NA,NA,TRBV6-6
TGTGCCAGCAGCTTAGATAGGAACACTGAAGCTTTCTTT,CASSLDRNTEAFF,TRBJ1-1,few,NA,TRBV11-2
TGTGCCAGCAAAACAGAGGGCGGCGCCGGGGAGCTGTTTTTT,CASKTEGGAGELFF,TRBJ2-2,NA,NA,TRBV2
TGCGCCAGCAGCCAAGATCTTCTAGCTAACTATGGCTACACCTTC,CASSQDLLANYGYTF,TRBJ1-2,NA,NA,TRBV4-1
TGTGCCAGCAGAGGGGGGGATCATCAGCCCCAGCATTTT,CASRGGDHQPQHF,TRBJ1-5,once,NA,TRBV25-1
TGTGCCAGCAGCCTTTTTAATACAGGGAACAATGAGCAGTTCTTC,CASSLFNTGNNEQFF,TRBJ2-1,NA,NA,TRBV11-1
TGTGCCAGCAGCCTCATCGGGACTAGCGGGAGAAAAGAGCAGTTCTTC,CASSLIGTSGRKEQFF,TRBJ2-1,NA,NA,TRBV21-1
TGCGCCAGCAGCGGGCAGCGGGGGACAGATACGCAGTATTTT,CASSGQRGTDTQYF,TRBJ2-3,NA,TRBD2,TRBV10-2
TGCGCCAGCAGCTGGACAGGGGGCAACGAGCAGTACTTC,CASSWTGGNEQYF,TRBJ2-7,NA,TRBD1,TRBV5-1
TGTGCCAGCAGACCATACAGGGATACGAAAGGCTACACCTTC,CASRPYRDTKGYTF,TRBJ1-2,NA,NA,TRBV6-1
TGTGCCAGCAGCTTTAGTTTTCAGGGGGACGTCGAGCAGTACTTC,CASSFSFQGDVEQYF,TRBJ2-7,once,TRBD1,TRBV5-4
TGCGCCAGCAGTGGCTCCCGGTGGAGCCGGTACGAGCAGTACTTC,CASSGSRWSRYEQYF,TRBJ2-7,NA,NA,TRBV10-1
TGCGCCAGCAGCTTGGATTGGCGGGAGTACCAAGAGACCCAGTACTTC,CASSLDWREYQETQYF,TRBJ2-5,once,TRBD2,TRBV5-1
TGTGCCAGCAGTCGACAGAACAATCAGCCCCAGCATTTT,CASSRQNNQPQHF,TRBJ1-5,NA,NA,TRBV27
TGTGCAAGTCGCTTAAGCGGAAGCGAACAAGAGACCCAGTACTTC,CASRLSGSEQETQYF,TRBJ2-5,once,NA,TRBV12-2
TGTGCCAGCAGTCGGGGGGGACAGGGAGTCACTGAAGCTTTCTTT,CASSRGGQGVTEAFF,TRBJ1-1,NA,TRBD1,TRBV6-5
TGCGCCAGCAGTCAATCGGGCAGGGAGGAGATTAACACTGAAGCTTTCTTT,CASSQSGREEINTEAFF,TRBJ1-1,NA,NA,TRBV23-1
TGTGCCATCAGTTTGACAGGGGTGGATTCACCCCTCCACTTT,CAISLTGVDSPLHF,TRBJ1-6,NA,TRBD1,TRBV10-3
TGCAGCGCCGTCCTGGGACAGGGAGGGGAGCAGTACTTC,CSAVLGQGGEQYF,TRBJ2-5,NA,TRBD1,TRBV29-1
TGTGCCAGTAGTGACAGGGCCTACGAGCAGTACTTC,CASSDRAYEQYF,TRBJ2-7,few,TRBD1,TRBV19
TGTGCCAGCAGTGAAAATCGGGAGACCCAGTACTTC,CASSENRETQYF,TRBJ2-5,once,NA,TRBV6-1
TGCGCCAGCAGATCCGGGACAGGGGGAGACCAGCCCCAGCATTTT,CASRSGTGGDQPQHF,TRBJ1-5,NA,TRBD1,TRBV10-2
TGTGCCAGCAACGACAGGGGATCCTACGAGCAGTACTTC,CASNDRGSYEQYF,TRBJ2-7,NA,TRBD1,TRBV7-2
TGTGCCAGCAGCCTGCTGGGGACTTTTGAAGCTTTCTTT,CASSLLGTFEAFF,TRBJ1-1,NA,NA,TRBV5-4
TGTGCCAGCAGCCAAGATTGGGCGGGCAGCCCAACAGATACGCAGTATTTT,CASSQDWAGSPTDTQYF,TRBJ2-3,NA,NA,TRBV4-2
TGTGCCAGCAGTTCCGTACAGGGGCTGTCCTACGAGCAGTACTTC,CASSSVQGLSYEQYF,TRBJ2-7,NA,TRBD1,TRBV27
TGTGCCAGCAGCGAGAGGGGACAAAATCAGCCCCAGCATTTT,CASSERGQNQPQHF,TRBJ1-5,NA,NA,TRBV9
TGTGCCACCAGCAGAGATTTTGTGGAGGGAGGGATTGATGGCTACACCTTC,CATSRDFVEGGIDGYTF,TRBJ1-2,NA,NA,TRBV15
TGTGCCAGCTTACGGACAGGAGGACTGGAAACAGAAAAACTGTTTTTT,CASLRTGGLETEKLFF,TRBJ1-4,NA,TRBD1,TRBV18
TGTGCCAGCAGCTTAGGAGGGTACAATGAGCAGTTCTTC,CASSLGGYNEQFF,TRBJ2-1,NA,NA,TRBV11-3
TGTGCCAGCAGCTTAACAATAGAGGATTACAATGAGCAGTTCTTC,CASSLTIEDYNEQFF,TRBJ2-1,NA,NA,TRBV7-2
TGTGCCAGTAGTTTGGGGTACCGGGACAGGAACACTGAAGCTTTCTTT,CASSLGYRDRNTEAFF,TRBJ1-1,NA,TRBD1,TRBV19
TGTGCCAGCAGTATACGGGACAGGCCAAACACTGAAGCTTTCTTT,CASSIRDRPNTEAFF,TRBJ1-1,NA,TRBD1,TRBV6-1
TGTGCCAGCAGTCTTTATGGGACAGGGATAACCTCTGGGGCCAACGTCCTGACTTTC,CASSLYGTGITSGANVLTF,TRBJ2-6,NA,TRBD1,TRBV27
TGTGCCAGCAGCCACGAGGGACAGGGGGGTCATGGCTACACCTTC,CASSHEGQGGHGYTF,TRBJ1-2,NA,TRBD1,TRBV16
TGTGCCTGGAGTGAGGCGGGCGATCAGCCCCAGCATTTT,CAWSEAGDQPQHF,TRBJ1-5,NA,NA,TRBV30
TGTGCCAGCAGCCCGGGTCGGCAGGGTATAGCAGATACGCAGTATTTT,CASSPGRQGIADTQYF,TRBJ2-3,NA,NA,TRBV5-8
TGTGCCAGCAGCTTAGGAGGGGACAGGGGCGAGCAGTACTTC,CASSLGGDRGEQYF,TRBJ2-7,once,TRBD1,TRBV7-9
TGTGCCAGCAGTTCAGGGGGTGGGGGGAACTCCCCCCTCCACTTT,CASSSGGGGNSPLHF,TRBJ1-6,NA,TRBD1,TRBV6-5
TGTGCCAGTAGTATAGTTTCCGGGAAGAGCCGATCTGGAAACACCATATATTTT,CASSIVSGKSRSGNTIYF,TRBJ1-3,NA,NA,TRBV19
TGTGCCATCTCCTGGAGCGGGGAGGGGGATGAGCAGTTCTTC,CAISWSGEGDEQFF,TRBJ2-1,NA,NA,TRBV10-3